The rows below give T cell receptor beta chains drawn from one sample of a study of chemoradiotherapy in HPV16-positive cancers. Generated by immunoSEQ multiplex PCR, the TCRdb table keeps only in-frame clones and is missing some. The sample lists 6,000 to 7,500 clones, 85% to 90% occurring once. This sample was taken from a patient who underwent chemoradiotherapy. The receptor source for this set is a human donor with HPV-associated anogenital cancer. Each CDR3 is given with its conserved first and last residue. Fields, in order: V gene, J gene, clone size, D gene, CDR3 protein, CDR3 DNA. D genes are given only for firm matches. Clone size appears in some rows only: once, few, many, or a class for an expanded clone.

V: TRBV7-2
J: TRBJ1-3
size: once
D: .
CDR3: CASSLASGYGNTIYF
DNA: TGTGCCAGCAGCTTAGCGAGCGGGTATGGAAACACCATATATTTT

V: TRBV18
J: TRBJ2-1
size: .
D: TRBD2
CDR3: CASSPILAGGPIEQFF
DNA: TGTGCCAGCTCACCTATCTTAGCGGGAGGGCCTATTGAGCAGTTCTTC

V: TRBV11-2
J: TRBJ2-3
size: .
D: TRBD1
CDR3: CASSLGTGLTDTQYF
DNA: TGTGCCAGCAGCTTAGGGACAGGGTTAACAGATACGCAGTATTTT

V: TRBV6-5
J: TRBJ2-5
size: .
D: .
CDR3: CASSWLETQYF
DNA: TGTGCCAGCAGTTGGTTAGAGACCCAGTACTTC

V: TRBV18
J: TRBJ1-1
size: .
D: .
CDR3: CASSPNEAEAFF
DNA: TGTGCCAGCTCACCAAACGAAGCTGAAGCTTTCTTT

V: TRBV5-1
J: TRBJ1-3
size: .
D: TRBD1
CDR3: CASSLTGQGNTIYF
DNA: TGCGCCAGCAGCTTGACGGGACAGGGAAACACCATATATTTT

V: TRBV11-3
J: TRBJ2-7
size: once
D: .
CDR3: CASSLGGRYEQYF
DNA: TGTGCCAGCAGCTTAGGGGGAAGGTACGAGCAGTACTTC

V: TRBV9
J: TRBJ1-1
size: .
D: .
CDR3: CASSVVAAGTEAFF
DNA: TGTGCCAGCAGCGTAGTTGCCGCGGGAACTGAAGCTTTCTTT

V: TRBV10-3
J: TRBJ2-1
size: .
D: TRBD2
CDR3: CAITRGDDYNEQFF
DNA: TGTGCCATCACCCGGGGGGACGACTACAATGAGCAGTTCTTC

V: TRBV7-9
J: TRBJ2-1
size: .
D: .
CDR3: CASSVEGGVGRNEQFF
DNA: TGTGCCAGCAGCGTAGAGGGAGGCGTCGGGCGGAATGAGCAGTTCTTC

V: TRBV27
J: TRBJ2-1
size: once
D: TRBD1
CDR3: CASSGTGNWNEQFF
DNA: TGTGCCAGCAGTGGGACAGGGAATTGGAATGAGCAGTTCTTC

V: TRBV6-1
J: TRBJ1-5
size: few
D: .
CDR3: CASSGFLRAINQPQHF
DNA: TGTGCCAGCAGTGGATTTTTAAGGGCAATCAATCAGCCCCAGCATTTT

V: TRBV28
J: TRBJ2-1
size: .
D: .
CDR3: CASSLIGGYNEQFF
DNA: TGTGCCAGCAGTTTGATCGGGGGCTACAATGAGCAGTTCTTC

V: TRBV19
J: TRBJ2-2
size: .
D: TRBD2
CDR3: CASTLFLAGVSSDTGELFF
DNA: TGTGCCAGTACCCTTTTCCTAGCGGGAGTCTCTTCCGACACCGGGGAGCTGTTTTTT

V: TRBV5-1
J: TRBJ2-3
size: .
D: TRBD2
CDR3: CASSLLQGGGTDTQYF
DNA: TGCGCCAGCAGCTTGTTGCAGGGAGGGGGCACAGATACGCAGTATTTT

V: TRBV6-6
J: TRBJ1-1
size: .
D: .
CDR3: CASSRTRLEAFF
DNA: TGTGCCAGCAGCAGGACAAGGCTTGAAGCTTTCTTT

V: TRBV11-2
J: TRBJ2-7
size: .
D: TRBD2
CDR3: CASTPGTSGGEQYF
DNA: TGTGCCAGCACCCCCGGGACTAGCGGTGGCGAGCAGTACTTC

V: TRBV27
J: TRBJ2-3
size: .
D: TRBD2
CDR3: CASSYGTSGRAGDTQYF
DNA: TGTGCCAGCAGTTACGGGACTAGCGGGAGGGCCGGGGATACGCAGTATTTT

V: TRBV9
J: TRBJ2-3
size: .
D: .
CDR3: CASSVAWRDTDTQYF
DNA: TGTGCCAGCAGCGTAGCTTGGCGGGACACAGATACGCAGTATTTT

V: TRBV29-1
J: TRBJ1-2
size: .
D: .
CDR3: CSVGEAYGYTF
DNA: TGCAGCGTAGGGGAGGCCTATGGCTACACCTTC

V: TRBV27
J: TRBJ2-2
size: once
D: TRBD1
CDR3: CASSFTQGTGELFF
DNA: TGTGCCAGCAGTTTCACACAGGGGACCGGGGAGCTGTTTTTT

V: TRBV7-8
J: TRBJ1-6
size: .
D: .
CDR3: CASTMLLGGNNSPLHF
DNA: TGTGCCAGCACCATGCTCCTGGGGGGCAATAATTCACCCCTCCACTTT

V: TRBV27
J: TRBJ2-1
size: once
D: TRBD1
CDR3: CASRPTTGTGKYNEQFF
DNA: TGTGCCAGCAGACCTACTACCGGGACAGGGAAGTACAATGAGCAGTTCTTC

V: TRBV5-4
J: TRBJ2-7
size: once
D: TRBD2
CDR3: CASSYGTSGSRRDEQYF
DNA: TGTGCCAGCAGCTACGGGACTAGCGGGAGCAGAAGGGACGAGCAGTACTTC

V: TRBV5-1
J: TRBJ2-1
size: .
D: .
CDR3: CASSLGLGSSYNEQFF
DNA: TGCGCCAGCAGCTTGGGACTCGGGAGCTCCTACAATGAGCAGTTCTTC

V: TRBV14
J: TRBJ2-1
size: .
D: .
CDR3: CASSPLTPSFNNEQFF
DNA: TGTGCCAGCAGCCCTCTGACGCCTAGCTTCAATAATGAGCAGTTCTTC

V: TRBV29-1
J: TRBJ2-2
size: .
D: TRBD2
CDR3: CSVAGTSSNTGELFF
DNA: TGCAGCGTCGCCGGGACTAGCTCGAACACCGGGGAGCTGTTTTTT

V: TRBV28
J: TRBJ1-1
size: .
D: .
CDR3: CASRTGSLNTEAFF
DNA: TGTGCCAGCAGAACAGGGAGTTTGAACACTGAAGCTTTCTTT

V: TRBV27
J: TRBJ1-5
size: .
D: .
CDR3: CASRQGNSQPQHF
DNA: TGTGCCAGCAGACAGGGTAACAGCCAGCCCCAGCATTTT

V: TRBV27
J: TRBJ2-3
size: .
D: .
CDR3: CASGERTDTQYF
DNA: TGTGCCAGCGGGGAGAGGACAGATACGCAGTATTTT

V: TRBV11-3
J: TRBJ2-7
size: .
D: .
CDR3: CASSFRDTTYEQYF
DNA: TGTGCCAGCAGCTTCCGGGACACGACCTACGAGCAGTACTTC

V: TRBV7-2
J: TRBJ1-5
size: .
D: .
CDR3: CASSRPGTGNQPQHF
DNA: TGTGCCAGCAGCCGCCCCGGGACGGGGAATCAGCCCCAGCATTTT

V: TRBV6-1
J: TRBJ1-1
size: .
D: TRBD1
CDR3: CASTSDRETEAFF
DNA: TGTGCCAGCACTTCGGACAGGGAGACTGAAGCTTTCTTT

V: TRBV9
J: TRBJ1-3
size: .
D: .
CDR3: CASSPRQASGNTIYF
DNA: TGTGCCAGCAGCCCCCGACAGGCCTCTGGAAACACCATATATTTT

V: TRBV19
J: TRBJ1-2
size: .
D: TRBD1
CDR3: CASTRGQASGYTF
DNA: TGTGCCAGTACCAGAGGACAGGCAAGTGGCTACACCTTC

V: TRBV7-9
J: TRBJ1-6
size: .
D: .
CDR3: CASREGNSPLHF
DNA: TGTGCCAGCAGGGAGGGTAATTCACCCCTCCACTTT

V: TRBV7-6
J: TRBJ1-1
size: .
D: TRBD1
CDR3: CASSSPGTGDTEAFF
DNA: TGTGCCAGCAGCTCTCCCGGGACAGGGGACACTGAAGCTTTCTTT

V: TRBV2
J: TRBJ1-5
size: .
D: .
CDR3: CAIADSNQPQHF
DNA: TGTGCCATTGCTGACAGTAATCAGCCCCAGCATTTT

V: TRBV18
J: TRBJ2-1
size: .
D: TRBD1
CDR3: CASSPRTGAGRNEQFF
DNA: TGTGCCAGCTCACCGCGGACAGGGGCGGGGAGGAATGAGCAGTTCTTC

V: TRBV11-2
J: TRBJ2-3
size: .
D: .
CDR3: CASSLTADTQYF
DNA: TGTGCCAGCAGCCTAACGGCAGATACGCAGTATTTT

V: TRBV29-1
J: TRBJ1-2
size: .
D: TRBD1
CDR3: CSVASWTGANYGYTF
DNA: TGCAGCGTTGCAAGTTGGACAGGTGCGAACTATGGCTACACCTTC

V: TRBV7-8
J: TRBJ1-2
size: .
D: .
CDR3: CASSHNRQGHYGYTF
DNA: TGTGCCAGCAGCCACAACCGGCAGGGCCACTATGGCTACACCTTC

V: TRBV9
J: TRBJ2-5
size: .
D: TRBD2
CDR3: CASSVGTSGGPQETQYF
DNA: TGTGCCAGCAGCGTAGGAACTAGCGGGGGGCCCCAAGAGACCCAGTACTTC